These 17 T cell receptor beta chains came from one sample sequenced in a study of T cell repertoires in cytomegalovirus infection. MiXCR, applied by TCRdb to the reads, yields one record per CDR3 protein. The sample holds roughly 500,000 distinct CDR3 sequences, about 44% seen once. These receptors' targets are unknown. The sample consisted of cultured PBMCs, taken from culture after CMV antigen stimulation. All receptors come from a human donor in good health (CMV status not recorded). Some clones in this sample may be carry-over from other donors' samples.

The chain is built from TRBV7-2 and TRBJ2-7, with 7 bases identical to TRBD2. The CDR3 totals 16 residues. V gave up 0 bases and J gave up 7 bases; unmatched junction bases: 12. Germline V gives CDR1 SGHTA, CDR2 FQGNSA. DNA of the CDR3: TGTGCCAGCAGCTTAGCGGGGACTAACCCAGCAGGGGAGCAGTACTTC. Translating gives CASSLAGTNPAGEQYF. The complete variable domain, with remaining parts taken from reference TRBV7-2 and TRBJ2-7, reads GAGVSQSPSNKVTEKGKDVELRCDPISGHTALYWYRQSLGQGLEFLIYFQGNSAPDKSGLPSDRFSAERTGGSVSTLTIQRTQQEDSAVYLCASSLAGTNPAGEQYFGPGTRLTVT.

The chain recombines TRBV7-8 with TRBJ1-6; the D is unclear. The CDR3 length is 16 residues. Trimming stripped 5 bases from V and 0 bases from J, with 11 bases between. CDR1 and CDR2 (germline): SGHVS, FQNEAQ. CDR3 amino acids: CASSRILSSYNSPLHF. In DNA form, the CDR3 reads TGTGCCAGCAGCCGGATTTTAAGCTCCTATAATTCACCCCTCCACTTT. Drawing the rest from reference TRBV7-8 and TRBJ1-6, the complete variable domain is GAGVSQSPRYKVAKRGQDVALRCDPISGHVSLFWYQQALGQGPEFLTYFQNEAQLDKSGLPSDRFFAERPEGSVSTLKIQRTQQEDSAVYLCASSRILSSYNSPLHFGNGTRLTVT.

This clonotype was seen a handful of times. The V and J genes are TRBV12-3 or TRBV12-4 and TRBJ1-1, with 9 nucleotides matching TRBD1. The CDR3 spans 13 residues. Germline trimming cut 5 bases from V and 7 bases from J; bases unmatched to any gene: 5. The CDR3 DNA follows: TGTGCCAGCAGTCCTACAGGGGGCAATGAAGCTTTCTTT. Translated, it gives CASSPTGGNEAFF.

DNA for the CDR3: TGTGCCAGTAGTATAGTACCGGGAGATTCACCCCTCCACTTT. Residues: CASSIVPGDSPLHF. The genes are TRBV19 and TRBJ1-6; no clear D. The germline gives CDR1 LNHDA, CDR2 SQIVND (reference sequence). This CDR3 is built from 14 residues. The V gene lost 1 base and the J gene lost 8 bases, with 9 bases spanning the gap. Drawing the rest from reference TRBV19 and TRBJ1-6, the complete variable domain is DGGITQSPKYLFRKEGQNVTLSCEQNLNHDAMYWYRQDPGQGLRLIYYSQIVNDFQKGDIAEGYSVSREKKESFPLTVTSAQKNPTAFYLCASSIVPGDSPLHFGNGTRLTVT.

With regard to this clonotype: The germline gene is not matched at one end of the junction; a read error may be the cause. This chain joins TRBV19 and TRBJ2-7; D gene ambiguous. This CDR3 comprises 13 residues. Germline assignment: CDR1 LNHDA and CDR2 SQIVND (reference sequence). DNA of the CDR3: TGTGCCAGTAGTATGAGGAGTGCCTACGAGGAGTACTTC. Amino acids: CASSMRSAYEEYF.

The chain recombines TRBV9 with TRBJ1-1, with 7 bases matching TRBD1. V dropped 7 bases and J dropped 5; count of bases not matched to a gene: 11. The CDR3 runs 14 residues. Germline CDR1 is SGDLS and CDR2 is YYNGEE. CDR3 nucleotide sequence: TGTGCCAGCGGCCAGGGGGGGCGGCGGACTGAAGCTTTCTTT. Its translation is CASGQGGRRTEAFF.

The chain uses TRBV10-3 and TRBJ1-1; D is uncertain. V lost 3 bases and J lost 3, with 5 bases in between. The CDR3 is 12 amino acids. The germline V gene has CDR1 ENHRY and CDR2 SYGVKD. The CDR3 is CAISDGDTEAFF. CDR3 coding DNA: TGTGCCATCAGTGACGGGGACACTGAAGCTTTCTTT.

This clonotype was seen more than once but under ten times. The genes are TRBV19 and TRBJ1-1; 7 positions match TRBD1. CDR1 and CDR2 from the germline V gene are LNHDA and SQIVND (reference sequence). V was clipped by 5 bases and J by 2 bases; unmatched bases: 8. This CDR3 region has 15 residues. The CDR3 loop reads CASSSSGTANTEAFF. The CDR3 DNA reads TGTGCCAGTAGTTCATCCGGGACAGCTAACACTGAAGCTTTCTTT.

This chain joins TRBV6-2 or TRBV6-3 and TRBJ1-6, with unresolved D. The CDR3 totals 19 residues. Germline V gene data show CDR1 as MNHEY and CDR2 as SVGEGT. V lost 6 bases and J 0 bases, leaving 21 bases between the germline ends. The CDR3, as DNA: TGTGCCAGCAGGGAACGGAGCACAAGCGCCAACTCCTATAATTCACCCCTCCACTTT. The encoded protein is CASRERSTSANSYNSPLHF.

The V and J genes are TRBV7-8 and TRBJ2-5; possibly TRBD2 for D (5 bases). This CDR3 has 15 amino acids. Germline V lookup: CDR1 SGHVS, CDR2 FQNEAQ. Trimming left V 5 bases short and J 3 bases short, with 16 bases between. The CDR3 DNA is TGTGCCAGCAGCCCCCAGCGAACTAGTAAAGAGACCCAGTACTTC. It yields the protein CASSPQRTSKETQYF.

This clonotype was observed a single time. The J gene is TRBJ1-5, the V gene TRBV7-8; 9 nucleotides agree with TRBD1. This CDR3 comprises 16 residues. Germline values: CDR1 SGHVS, CDR2 FQNEAQ. V was pared by 4 bases and J by 1 base, with 5 bases of the junction left unmatched. CDR3 amino acids: CASSSSTGGSNQPQHF. Here the CDR3 DNA reads TGTGCCAGCAGCTCATCCACAGGGGGCAGCAATCAGCCCCAGCATTTT.

The V call is TRBV12-3 or TRBV12-4, the J call TRBJ2-7; 9 bases align to TRBD2. This CDR3 has 15 residues. J lost 6 bases, V lost 3 bases, and 9 bases had no gene match. CDR3 loop: CASSFRASGTGEQYF. Written as DNA, the CDR3 is TGTGCCAGCAGTTTTCGGGCTAGCGGGACCGGCGAGCAGTACTTC.

This clonotype was detected ten times or more. This chain connects TRBV7-2 to TRBJ2-5; the D gene is possibly TRBD2 (6 bases). In germline, CDR1 is SGHTA, CDR2 FQGNSA. The CDR3 is 14 amino acids. V lost 6 bases and J lost 1, with 12 bases in between. The CDR3 reads CASRPGTLQETQYF. The DNA of the CDR3 is TGTGCCAGCAGGCCTGGGACTCTCCAAGAGACCCAGTACTTC.

The rearrangement joins TRBV20-1 to TRBJ2-1; a possible D gene is TRBD2 (6 bases). The CDR3 runs to 12 residues. Trimming pared 6 bases from V and 9 bases from J, leaving 15 bases between. Germline lookup yields CDR1 DFQATT and CDR2 SNEGSKA (reference sequence). The CDR3 here is CSARPPGAEQFF. DNA for the CDR3: TGCAGTGCCAGGCCACCGGGAGCTGAGCAGTTCTTC.

The chain joins TRBV7-9 to TRBJ2-7, with 7 positions matching TRBD1. The germline V gene has CDR1 SEHNR and CDR2 FQNEAQ (reference sequence). The CDR3 sequence is 12 residues long. The CDR3, as DNA: TGTGTTTCGACAGGGACAAATCGCGAGCAGTACTTC. This gives the protein CVSTGTNREQYF.

The sample holds a few counts of this clonotype. The chain links TRBV2 to TRBJ1-1, with D tentatively TRBD1 (5 bases). The V end lost 5 bases, the J end lost 8 bases, and 18 bases lay between the germline ends. The CDR3 has 14 residues. In germline, CDR1 is SNHLY, CDR2 FYNNEI. CDR3 DNA sequence: TGTGCCAGCAGTCCCTTAGGGGCAGGATTAGAAGCTTTCTTT. Protein: CASSPLGAGLEAFF.

This clonotype was found a few times. The chain joins TRBV7-2 to TRBJ2-3; either TRBD1 or TRBD2 may supply D (6 bases each). CDR1 and CDR2 (germline): SGHTA, FQGNSA. The CDR3 is made up of 17 amino acids. Trimming left V 5 bases short and J 3 bases short, with 21 bases between. The DNA of the CDR3 is TGTGCCAGCAGCGGAAGAATCGGGGGCCTGGGGACAGATACGCAGTATTTT. This translates into CASSGRIGGLGTDTQYF.